These 31 T cell receptor beta chains were sequenced from one sample in a study of brain T cells in children with intractable seizures (dated by TCRdb to 2020 to 2022). Explained via the paper, the time point label denotes: resected brain tissue, or blood drawn just prior to surgery. Receptor amplification or capture employed the immunoSEQ multiplex PCR assay. As stored in TCRdb, this immuneACCESS dataset retains in-frame rearrangements with V and J assigned. A fraction of the clones does not appear; measured against another copy, unresolved V genes explain less than half of the discrepancy, and the remainder lacks a known reason. This sample gives under 150,000 clones in total; roughly 94% of them show up just once. The ten top clones hold approximately 3.9% of the sample. Here the sequenced sample was peripheral blood, taken at surgery. The receptor set was obtained from a boy under two years old with hemimegalencephaly and intractable seizures.

V usage is TRBV7-2 and J usage is TRBJ2-2; TRBD2 might be the D (5 bases). V dropped 1 base and J dropped 7 bases, with 13 bases sitting between them. The CDR3 runs to 15 residues. Germline lookup yields CDR1 SGHTA and CDR2 FQGNSA. DNA for the CDR3: TGTGCCAGCAGCTTAGGAGCGGTTCGCGGCGGGGAGCTGTTTTTT. Its translation: CASSLGAVRGGELFF.

J is TRBJ2-3 and V is TRBV29-1; D might be TRBD1 or TRBD2, each matching 6 bases. The CDR3 consists of 12 residues. V gave up 7 bases and J gave up 1 base, with 9 bases separating them. Germline loops: CDR1 SQVTM, CDR2 ANQGSEA. CDR3: CSGGAGTDTQYF. The CDR3 nucleotides read TGCAGCGGGGGGGCTGGCACAGATACGCAGTATTTT.

V usage is TRBV9 and J usage is TRBJ2-3, with no clear D. CDR3 length: 13 residues. The V and J ends lost 4 bases and 1 base respectively, with 7 bases between them. In germline, CDR1 is SGDLS, CDR2 YYNGEE. This CDR3 reads CASSSSGTDTQYF. For the CDR3, the DNA is TGTGCCAGCAGCTCCAGCGGCACAGATACGCAGTATTTT.

The chain recombines TRBV6-2 or TRBV6-3 with TRBJ2-7; D uncertain. The CDR3 loop spans 14 amino acids. Trimming shortened V by 0 bases and J by 0 bases, and 6 bases separated the two germline ends. Germline V gene lookup returns CDR1 MNHEY and CDR2 SVGEGT. The DNA of the CDR3 is TGTGCCAGCAGTTACTCCGGTCCCTCCTACGAGCAGTACTTC. Its translation: CASSYSGPSYEQYF.

Remarks on this clone: This sample includes further DNA sequences coding for the same CDR3. V is TRBV27 and J is TRBJ2-1; D is unclear. This CDR3 contains 14 residues. V lost 2 bases and J 0 bases, leaving 5 bases between the germline ends. Germline-derived CDR1 and CDR2 are MNHEY and SMNVEV (reference sequence). CDR3 nucleotide sequence: TGTGCCAGCAGTTTAGCGAGCTCCTACAATGAGCAGTTCTTC. It encodes CASSLASSYNEQFF.

The chain is built from TRBV6-2 or TRBV6-3 and TRBJ2-1, with 7 bases matching TRBD2. Germline V CDR1 and CDR2: MNHEY, SVGEGT. V dropped 0 bases and J dropped 4; count of bases not matched to a gene: 9. CDR3 length: 17 residues. This CDR3 reads CASSYSISSGDYNEQFF. CDR3 nucleotide sequence: TGTGCCAGCAGTTACTCGATATCCAGCGGGGATTACAATGAGCAGTTCTTC.

The chain couples TRBV28 to TRBJ1-2; TRBD1 is a possible D gene (5 bases). The V end lost 0 bases, the J end lost 0 bases, and 5 bases lay between the germline ends. The CDR3 covers 14 residues. Germline loops: CDR1 MDHEN, CDR2 SYDVKM. The DNA of the CDR3 is TGTGCCAGCAGTTTATGGACAGCTAACTATGGCTACACCTTC. Encoded protein: CASSLWTANYGYTF.

The rearrangement uses TRBV25-1 and TRBJ1-2; TRBD1 matches at 7 bases. Germline CDR1 MGHDK, CDR2 SYGVNS. J was trimmed by 5 bases and V by 2 bases; bases with no gene match: 11. The CDR3 runs 16 residues. The CDR3: CASSEMRGGARYGYTF. CDR3 nucleotides: TGTGCCAGCAGTGAAATGCGAGGGGGCGCCAGGTATGGCTACACCTTC.

This chain joins TRBV5-1 and TRBJ2-7; 7 bases line up with TRBD2. V lost 4 bases and J lost 4; bases outside the gene matches: 20. Germline CDR1 is SGHRS and CDR2 is YFSETQ. The CDR3 extends over 18 amino acids. The CDR3 nucleotides are TGCGCCAGCAGCCTGCGCTCACGTGTTGCGGGAGACTTTTACGAGCAGTACTTC. Translation gives CASSLRSRVAGDFYEQYF.

The V call is TRBV13, the J call TRBJ1-6; D uncertain. The CDR3 has 13 residues. The germline CDR1 and CDR2 sequences are PRHDT and FYEKMQ (reference sequence). V was cut by 2 bases and J by 6 bases, with 5 bases left in between. The CDR3 loop is CASSLTLNSPLHF. For the CDR3, the DNA is TGTGCCAGCAGCTTAACACTTAATTCACCCCTCCACTTT.

This chain links TRBV18 with TRBJ2-3; TRBD2 agrees at 8 bases. Looked up from germline, CDR1 is KGHSH and CDR2 is LQKENI. The CDR3 totals 18 residues. V shed 4 bases, J shed 1 base, and the junction held 13 bases outside the gene matches. The CDR3 here is CASSRSGTSVSRTDTQYF. In DNA form, the CDR3 reads TGTGCCAGCTCACGTTCCGGGACTAGTGTTTCTCGCACAGATACGCAGTATTTT.

The chain has TRBV28 and TRBJ2-7; D remains unclear. This CDR3 region has 15 residues. Germline loops: CDR1 MDHEN, CDR2 SYDVKM. With 6 bases removed from V and 0 bases from J, the gap between germline ends came to 15 bases. Here the CDR3 DNA reads TGTGCCAGCAGGATAATTACCCACGACTCCTACGAGCAGTACTTC. Translation gives CASRIITHDSYEQYF. Combining the CDR3 with reference TRBV28 and TRBJ2-7 gives the whole variable domain DVKVTQSSRYLVKRTGEKVFLECVQDMDHENMFWYRQDPGLGLRLIYFSYDVKMKEKGDIPEGYSVSREKKERFSLILESASTNQTSMYLCASRIITHDSYEQYFGPGTRLTVT.

The V and J genes are TRBV28 and TRBJ2-5; 11 nucleotides line up with TRBD2. V dropped 2 bases and J dropped 5; count of bases not matched to a gene: 7. The CDR3 has 16 amino acids. The V gene's germline CDR1 is MDHEN and CDR2 SYDVKM. The CDR3 DNA reads as TGTGCCAGCAGTTTAGGGGCTAGCGGGAGGTATGAGACCCAGTACTTC. Its protein product is CASSLGASGRYETQYF. Full variable domain (rest looked up from reference TRBV28 and TRBJ2-5): DVKVTQSSRYLVKRTGEKVFLECVQDMDHENMFWYRQDPGLGLRLIYFSYDVKMKEKGDIPEGYSVSREKKERFSLILESASTNQTSMYLCASSLGASGRYETQYFGPGTRLLVL.

The rearrangement links TRBV30 to TRBJ2-7, with D perhaps TRBD1 (5 bases). The CDR3 length is 14 residues. V was clipped by 0 bases and J by 2 bases, with 11 bases between them. Germline lookup yields CDR1 GTSNPN and CDR2 SVGIG (reference sequence). In DNA, the CDR3 is TGTGCCTGGAGTGTACCAGGGCGAACCTACGAGCAGTACTTC. Translated, it gives CAWSVPGRTYEQYF.

The rearrangement links TRBV12-2 to TRBJ2-6; the D call of TRBD2 is as the table states it, not checked on the DNA. TRBV12-2 is flagged as a pseudogene. The CDR3 runs to 22 residues. The CDR3 DNA reads as TGTGCAAGTCGCTTACACAGAAGCGCAATAGCGGGAGGGTCTTCTGGGGCCAACGTCCTGACTTTC. Amino acids: CASRLHRSAIAGGSSGANVLTF.

The chain recombines TRBV6-5 with TRBJ1-4; no clear D gene. Germline-derived CDR1 and CDR2 are MNHEY and SVGAGI. The ends were cut back, 2 bases at V and 7 bases at J, with 11 bases in the middle. There are 14 residues in the CDR3. The CDR3 loop is CASSYGVPGEKLFF. In DNA form, the CDR3 reads TGTGCCAGCAGTTACGGGGTACCTGGTGAAAAACTGTTTTTT.

The chain recombines TRBV27 with TRBJ2-6; D might be TRBD1 (6 bases). The CDR3 sequence is 16 residues long. The germline gives CDR1 MNHEY, CDR2 SMNVEV (reference sequence). Trimming stripped 5 bases from V and 0 bases from J, with 11 bases between. Here the CDR3 reads CASSTTGFSGANVLTF. The CDR3 DNA reads TGTGCCAGCAGTACTACAGGGTTCTCTGGGGCCAACGTCCTGACTTTC.

The rearrangement joins TRBV30 to TRBJ2-5; a weak D match, TRBD1 (5 bases). Germline V gene data show CDR1 as GTSNPN and CDR2 as SVGIG (reference sequence). CDR3 length equals 11 residues. V shed 8 bases and J shed 4 bases, with 11 bases lying between them. This chain's CDR3 is CARGGAETQYF. The CDR3 bases are TGTGCCCGCGGTGGGGCAGAGACCCAGTACTTC.

The chain combines TRBV6-5 with TRBJ2-3; 13 nucleotides align to TRBD2. The germline CDR1 and CDR2 sequences are MNHEY and SVGAGI. The junction had 7 bases not matched to a gene; V was cut back by 6 bases and J by 7 bases. This CDR3 comprises 15 residues. CDR3 sequence (DNA): TGTGCCAGCAGCCCCGGACTAGCGGGAGTGAATACGCAGTATTTT. Amino acid sequence: CASSPGLAGVNTQYF.

This rearrangement joins TRBV5-1 to TRBJ2-7; 10 nucleotides align to TRBD2. CDR3 length equals 15 residues. Germline assignment: CDR1 SGHRS and CDR2 YFSETQ. V shed 3 bases and J 2 bases; nucleotides not matched to a gene: 5. The CDR3: CASSSGTSETYEQYF. The CDR3 DNA reads as TGCGCCAGCAGCTCCGGGACTAGCGAAACCTACGAGCAGTACTTC.

This clone was recorded only once. The V and J genes are TRBV9 and TRBJ1-3, with D possibly matching TRBD1 (5 bases). V was pared by 6 bases and J by 0 bases, with 19 bases between. This CDR3 contains 17 residues. Germline V gives CDR1 SGDLS, CDR2 YYNGEE. DNA of the CDR3: TGTGCCAGCACCAGGGACCCGTCCGGGAGCTCTGGAAACACCATATATTTT. Protein: CASTRDPSGSSGNTIYF. Combining the CDR3 with reference TRBV9 and TRBJ1-3 gives the whole variable domain DSGVTQTPKHLITATGQRVTLRCSPRSGDLSVYWYQQSLDQGLQFLIQYYNGEERAKGNILERFSAQQFPDLHSELNLSSLELGDSALYFCASTRDPSGSSGNTIYFGEGSWLTVV.

This CDR3 is CATRRGAYNQPQHF. CDR3 nucleotides: TGTGCCACCCGGCGGGGGGCTTACAATCAGCCCCAGCATTTT. The rearrangement links TRBV7-4 to TRBJ1-5; D is perhaps TRBD1 (6 bases). CDR3 length: 14 amino acids. Germline V gives CDR1 SGHVT, CDR2 SQSDAQ. V shed 10 bases and J shed 3 bases, with 16 bases lying between them.

V gene TRBV6-2 or TRBV6-3 combines with J gene TRBJ1-1, with 7 nucleotides matching TRBD1. This CDR3 is built from 16 residues. Germline CDR1 MNHEY, CDR2 SVGEGT. Trimming removed 2 bases from V and 2 bases from J; junction bases left unmatched: 8. DNA of the CDR3: TGTGCCAGCAGTTACCCTGAGACAGGGCTCAACACTGAAGCTTTCTTT. Its translation: CASSYPETGLNTEAFF.

The chain combines TRBV10-3 with TRBJ2-3, with TRBD2 matching 10 bases. The CDR3 is 13 residues long. V gave up 7 bases and J gave up 5 bases; unmatched junction bases: 3. Germline values: CDR1 ENHRY, CDR2 SYGVKD. The CDR3 nucleotides read TGTGCCATCAAAACTAGCGGGGAAGATACGCAGTATTTT. Its protein is CAIKTSGEDTQYF.

This clone was counted a single time. The chain couples TRBV7-9 to TRBJ2-1; D call uncertain. The germline gives CDR1 SEHNR, CDR2 FQNEAQ (reference sequence). There are 16 residues in the CDR3. V dropped 5 bases and J dropped 3 bases, with 17 bases sitting between them. The CDR3 here is CASSPIGLVNYNEQFF. The CDR3 DNA is TGTGCCAGCAGCCCCATCGGGCTAGTGAACTACAATGAGCAGTTCTTC.

This sequence joins TRBV5-1 and TRBJ1-1, with D hard to call. V lost 6 bases, J lost 0 bases, and 18 bases lay in between. CDR1 is SGHRS and CDR2 is YFSETQ in the germline V gene. The CDR3 is 16 residues long. DNA for the CDR3: TGCGCCAGCACCTCGGGCAGACCTCTTTTGAACACTGAAGCTTTCTTT. This sequence encodes CASTSGRPLLNTEAFF.

The gene calls are TRBV28 and TRBJ2-7; D gene unclear. Trimming removed 3 bases from V and 0 bases from J, with 9 bases in between. The CDR3 covers 14 residues. Germline V lookup: CDR1 MDHEN, CDR2 SYDVKM. In DNA form, the CDR3 reads TGTGCCAGCAGTTTTCCACTAAACTCCTACGAGCAGTACTTC. Translating gives CASSFPLNSYEQYF.

The CDR3 here is CASRQGLNTEAFF. DNA for the CDR3: TGTGCCAGCAGACAGGGCTTGAACACTGAAGCTTTCTTT. This chain links TRBV9 with TRBJ1-1; D may be TRBD1 (6 bases). There are 13 residues in the CDR3. Trimming pared 5 bases from V and 0 bases from J, leaving 8 bases between. The germline V gene has CDR1 SGDLS and CDR2 YYNGEE.

This clone was seen a few times. The CDR3: CASSLRQGSYGYTF. The CDR3 DNA reads as TGTGCCAGCAGCCTAAGACAGGGGAGCTATGGCTACACCTTC. This rearrangement joins TRBV11-3 to TRBJ1-2; 8 bases align to TRBD1. After removal of 5 bases from V and 4 bases from J, the junction contained 6 bases not matched to a gene. This CDR3 region has 14 residues. Germline CDR1 reads SGHNT; CDR2 reads YENEEA.

V is TRBV28 and J is TRBJ1-6; D is undetermined. This CDR3 comprises 14 residues. V was shortened by 7 bases and J by 7 bases, with 14 bases between the two germline ends. Germline V lookup: CDR1 MDHEN, CDR2 SYDVKM. CDR3 bases: TGTGCCAGCATGGATCCAGGTCAGAATTCACCCCTCCACTTT. Translated: CASMDPGQNSPLHF.

This clone appeared a few times. The genes are TRBV27 and TRBJ1-1; D remains ambiguous. Trimming removed 6 bases from V and 5 bases from J, with 16 bases in between. CDR1 and CDR2 (germline): MNHEY, SMNVEV (reference sequence). The CDR3 length is 14 residues. CDR3 loop: CASRLSPRETEAFF. DNA for the CDR3: TGTGCCAGCAGGCTATCCCCGAGAGAGACTGAAGCTTTCTTT.